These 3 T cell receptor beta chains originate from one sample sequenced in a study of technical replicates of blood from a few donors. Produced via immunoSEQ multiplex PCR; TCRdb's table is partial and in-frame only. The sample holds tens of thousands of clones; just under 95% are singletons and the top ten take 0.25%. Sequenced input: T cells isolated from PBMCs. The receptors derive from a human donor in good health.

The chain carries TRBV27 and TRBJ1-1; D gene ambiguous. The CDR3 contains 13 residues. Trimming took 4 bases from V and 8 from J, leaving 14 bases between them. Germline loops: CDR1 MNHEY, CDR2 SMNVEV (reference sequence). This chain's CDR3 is CASSSPPRGEAFF. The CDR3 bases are TGTGCCAGCAGTTCCCCGCCCCGAGGGGAAGCTTTCTTT.

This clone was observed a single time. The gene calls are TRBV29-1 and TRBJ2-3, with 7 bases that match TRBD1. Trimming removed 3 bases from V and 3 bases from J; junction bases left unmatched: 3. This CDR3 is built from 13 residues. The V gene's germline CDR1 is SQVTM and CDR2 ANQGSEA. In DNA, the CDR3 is TGCAGCGTTGAGGGACAGCTAACAGATACGCAGTATTTT. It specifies CSVEGQLTDTQYF.

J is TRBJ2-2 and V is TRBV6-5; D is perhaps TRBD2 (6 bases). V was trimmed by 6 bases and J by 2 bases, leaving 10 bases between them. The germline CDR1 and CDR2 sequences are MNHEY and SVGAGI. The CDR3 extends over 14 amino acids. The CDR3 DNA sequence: TGTGCCAGCAGGATTAGCGGAAACACCGGGGAGCTGTTTTTT. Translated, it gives CASRISGNTGELFF.